A selection of T cell receptor beta chains follows, all from one sample in a study of cytomegalovirus exposure and HLA in healthy donors. The protocol was immunoSEQ multiplex PCR, while the TCRdb copy is restricted to in-frame clones and leaves out a portion. The sample yields some 140,000 clones, more than 75% seen once. The material sequenced was PBMCs. The source of these receptors is a woman in her thirties or forties in good health and CMV-seropositive. The CDR3 runs from the conserved cysteine through the conserved F or W. Each record gives: CDR3 protein, CDR3 DNA, V gene, D gene, J gene, CDR3 length, clone size. The D gene is left open where the match is weak. Clone size is stated in some rows and not others, as once, few, many or a class when expanded.

CDR3 protein: CASSLAGSRVIQETQYF; CDR3 DNA: TGCGCCAGCAGCTTGGCCGGTAGCAGAGTTATACAAGAGACCCAGTACTTC; V gene: TRBV5-1; D gene: -; J gene: TRBJ2-5; CDR3 length: 17; clone size: -
CDR3 protein: CASSLGAGKGYGYTF; CDR3 DNA: TGTGCCAGCAGCTTAGGGGCAGGGAAGGGATATGGCTACACCTTC; V gene: TRBV11-2; D gene: -; J gene: TRBJ1-2; CDR3 length: 15; clone size: -
CDR3 protein: CASSLRGRLYNEQFF; CDR3 DNA: TGTGCCAGCAGTTTAAGGGGGAGACTCTACAATGAGCAGTTCTTC; V gene: TRBV27; D gene: -; J gene: TRBJ2-1; CDR3 length: 15; clone size: -
CDR3 protein: CASSQDPGMPIREQYF; CDR3 DNA: TGCGCCAGCAGCCAAGATCCCGGGATGCCGATACGGGAGCAGTACTTC; V gene: TRBV4-1; D gene: -; J gene: TRBJ2-7; CDR3 length: 16; clone size: -
CDR3 protein: CASSSGTQGVRGGYTF; CDR3 DNA: TGTGCCAGCAGTTCGGGGACACAGGGGGTGAGAGGTGGCTACACCTTC; V gene: TRBV28; D gene: TRBD1; J gene: TRBJ1-2; CDR3 length: 16; clone size: once
CDR3 protein: CASSSDRSTEAFF; CDR3 DNA: TGTGCCAGCAGTTCAGACAGGAGCACTGAAGCTTTCTTT; V gene: TRBV28; D gene: -; J gene: TRBJ1-1; CDR3 length: 13; clone size: -
CDR3 protein: CASTPQGYNEQFF; CDR3 DNA: TGTGCCAGCACCCCCCAGGGGTACAATGAGCAGTTCTTC; V gene: TRBV28; D gene: -; J gene: TRBJ2-1; CDR3 length: 13; clone size: -
CDR3 protein: CASSNLAATGPDTQYF; CDR3 DNA: TGTGCCAGCAGTAACCTAGCGGCGACGGGACCAGATACGCAGTATTTT; V gene: TRBV27; D gene: TRBD2; J gene: TRBJ2-3; CDR3 length: 16; clone size: once
CDR3 protein: CASSIAPDSPYEQYF; CDR3 DNA: TGTGCCAGTAGTATAGCTCCGGACAGTCCCTACGAGCAGTACTTC; V gene: TRBV19; D gene: -; J gene: TRBJ2-7; CDR3 length: 15; clone size: -
CDR3 protein: CASSETLAEQFF; CDR3 DNA: TGCGCCAGCAGTGAGACCTTAGCGGAGCAGTTCTTC; V gene: TRBV10-1; D gene: -; J gene: TRBJ2-1; CDR3 length: 12; clone size: -
CDR3 protein: CASSLAGGGLGTDTQYF; CDR3 DNA: TGTGCCAGCTCACTGGCGGGAGGCGGTTTGGGAACAGATACGCAGTATTTT; V gene: TRBV18; D gene: TRBD2; J gene: TRBJ2-3; CDR3 length: 17; clone size: -
CDR3 protein: CASSSSGGTYNEQFF; CDR3 DNA: TGTGCCAGCAGCTCTAGCGGGGGAACCTACAATGAGCAGTTCTTC; V gene: TRBV7-9; D gene: TRBD2; J gene: TRBJ2-1; CDR3 length: 15; clone size: -
CDR3 protein: CASSERDPPWGGAFF; CDR3 DNA: TGTGCCAGCAGCGAGAGGGACCCTCCCTGGGGGGGAGCTTTCTTT; V gene: TRBV7-8; D gene: -; J gene: TRBJ1-1; CDR3 length: 15; clone size: once
CDR3 protein: CASSSLTSGRAVETQYF; CDR3 DNA: TGTGCCAGCAGCTCCCTGACTAGCGGGAGGGCCGTAGAGACCCAGTACTTC; V gene: TRBV11-2; D gene: TRBD2; J gene: TRBJ2-5; CDR3 length: 17; clone size: -
CDR3 protein: CASSDWGLGNQPQHF; CDR3 DNA: TGTGCCAGCAGTGATTGGGGGCTGGGCAATCAGCCCCAGCATTTT; V gene: TRBV2; D gene: -; J gene: TRBJ1-5; CDR3 length: 15; clone size: once
CDR3 protein: CASSLGGVGGGSAIQYF; CDR3 DNA: TGCGCCAGCAGCTTGGGAGGAGTAGGCGGGGGGTCGGCCATTCAGTACTTC; V gene: TRBV5-1; D gene: TRBD2; J gene: TRBJ2-4; CDR3 length: 17; clone size: -
CDR3 protein: CSVGGTSGRASYNEQFF; CDR3 DNA: TGCAGCGTTGGGGGGACTAGCGGGAGGGCCTCCTACAATGAGCAGTTCTTC; V gene: TRBV29-1; D gene: TRBD2; J gene: TRBJ2-1; CDR3 length: 17; clone size: -
CDR3 protein: CASSGRGSSYEQYF; CDR3 DNA: TGTGCCAGCAGCGGCAGGGGATCCTCCTACGAGCAGTACTTC; V gene: TRBV9; D gene: -; J gene: TRBJ2-7; CDR3 length: 14; clone size: -
CDR3 protein: CASSQTSVREQFF; CDR3 DNA: TGCGCCAGCAGCCAAACTAGCGTTCGAGAGCAGTTCTTC; V gene: TRBV4-1; D gene: TRBD2; J gene: TRBJ2-1; CDR3 length: 13; clone size: -
CDR3 protein: CASSSPGLAGESEQFF; CDR3 DNA: TGTGCCAGCAGCTCTCCGGGACTAGCGGGAGAAAGTGAGCAGTTCTTC; V gene: TRBV13; D gene: TRBD2; J gene: TRBJ2-1; CDR3 length: 16; clone size: few
CDR3 protein: CASSQVARTDTQYF; CDR3 DNA: TGTGCCAGCAGCCAGGTGGCTCGCACAGATACGCAGTATTTT; V gene: TRBV7-3; D gene: -; J gene: TRBJ2-3; CDR3 length: 14; clone size: -
CDR3 protein: CASSSQGARTEAFF; CDR3 DNA: TGTGCCAGCTCATCCCAGGGGGCGCGCACTGAAGCTTTCTTT; V gene: TRBV18; D gene: TRBD1; J gene: TRBJ1-1; CDR3 length: 14; clone size: -
CDR3 protein: CASSASRGTEAFF; CDR3 DNA: TGCGCCAGCAGTGCTAGCCGGGGTACTGAAGCTTTCTTT; V gene: TRBV10-2; D gene: -; J gene: TRBJ1-1; CDR3 length: 13; clone size: -
CDR3 protein: CASSGAGGTEAFF; CDR3 DNA: TGTGCCAGCAGTGGGGCGGGGGGCACTGAAGCTTTCTTT; V gene: TRBV2; D gene: -; J gene: TRBJ1-1; CDR3 length: 13; clone size: -
CDR3 protein: CASSPLAPEAVNNQPQHF; CDR3 DNA: TGTGCCAGCTCACCACTGGCCCCGGAGGCGGTTAACAATCAGCCCCAGCATTTT; V gene: TRBV18; D gene: -; J gene: TRBJ1-5; CDR3 length: 18; clone size: -
CDR3 protein: CASAPGGGEAFF; CDR3 DNA: TGTGCCAGCGCCCCAGGGGGCGGTGAAGCTTTCTTT; V gene: TRBV18; D gene: TRBD1; J gene: TRBJ1-1; CDR3 length: 12; clone size: few
CDR3 protein: CASSVSAPSDTEAFF; CDR3 DNA: TGTGCCAGCTCCGTTTCCGCACCATCGGACACTGAAGCTTTCTTT; V gene: TRBV18; D gene: -; J gene: TRBJ1-1; CDR3 length: 15; clone size: -
CDR3 protein: CASFNSGGRGRVRETQYF; CDR3 DNA: TGTGCCAGCTTTAATAGCGGAGGCCGAGGGAGGGTCCGAGAGACCCAGTACTTC; V gene: TRBV2; D gene: TRBD2; J gene: TRBJ2-5; CDR3 length: 18; clone size: once
CDR3 protein: CASSQDTSLAGGREQFF; CDR3 DNA: TGCGCCAGCAGCCAAGATACGTCGCTAGCGGGAGGACGAGAGCAGTTCTTC; V gene: TRBV4-1; D gene: TRBD2; J gene: TRBJ2-1; CDR3 length: 17; clone size: once
CDR3 protein: CASSQSASSGRGTDTQYF; CDR3 DNA: TGTGCCAGCAGCCAATCGGCCTCTAGCGGGAGAGGCACAGATACGCAGTATTTT; V gene: TRBV16; D gene: TRBD2; J gene: TRBJ2-3; CDR3 length: 18; clone size: -